These T cell receptor beta chains were read from a single sample in a study of T cells in Graves' hyperthyroidism and ophthalmopathy. TCRdb recomputed calls from the multiplex PCR reads with MiXCR, one row per CDR3 protein. The sample contains hundreds of thousands of distinct CDR3 sequences, 20% to 25% of which appear only once. Sample: blood. These receptors all come from a man aged 50-59 years with Graves' hyperthyroidism. Each CDR3 is given with its conserved first and last residue. The D gene is left open where the match is weak. Only part of the rows carry a size: once, few, many, or a class if the clone is expanded.

V	J	D	size	DNA	CDR3
TRBV6-5	TRBJ1-2	.	many	TGTGCCAGCAGTTACCGAGGACAGAAGGGCTATGGCTACACCTTC	CASSYRGQKGYGYTF
TRBV6-1	TRBJ2-6	.	.	TGTGCCAGCAGTGAAGCGCAACAGCTCTCCGGGGCCAACGTCCTGACTTTC	CASSEAQQLSGANVLTF
TRBV29-1	TRBJ2-5	.	.	TGCAGCGGAGTTCCTGGTTCAATAGAGACCCAGTACTTC	CSGVPGSIETQYF
TRBV3-1	TRBJ2-1	TRBD1	.	TGTGCCAGCAGCCAGGTTGGGACAGGGCCCCCCCCCACGGGGTACAATGAGCAGTTCTTC	CASSQVGTGPPPTGYNEQFF
TRBV7-9	TRBJ2-6	.	.	TGTGCCAGCAGCCCATACGACGTGGCTGGGGCCAACGTCCTGACTTTC	CASSPYDVAGANVLTF
TRBV20-1	TRBJ1-5	.	many	TGCAGTGCCGAACAGGGATACAATCAGCCCCAGCATTTT	CSAEQGYNQPQHF
TRBV3-1	TRBJ1-1	.	many	TGTGCCAGCAGCCAAGGGGGCAGGGTGGGAGCTTTCTTT	CASSQGGRVGAFF
TRBV5-1	TRBJ2-1	.	.	TGCGCCAGCAGCTTGTTAATGGCAAGCTCCTACAATGAGCAGTTCTTC	CASSLLMASSYNEQFF
TRBV6-2/TRBV6-3	TRBJ2-1	TRBD2	few	TGTGCCAGCAGTTACCCTAGCGGGAGCCCACTTTACAATGAGCAGTTCTTC	CASSYPSGSPLYNEQFF
TRBV11-2	TRBJ1-1	.	.	TGTGCCAGCAGCTTAGGGAAAGGGGCTTTCTTT	CASSLGKGAFF
TRBV6-1	TRBJ2-7	.	.	TGTGCCAGCAGTAGCGGATGGGGACGTGGCTACGAGCAGTACTTC	CASSSGWGRGYEQYF
TRBV15	TRBJ2-5	TRBD1	many	TGTGCCACCAGCCGGAACAGGGGACAAGAGACCCAGTACTTC	CATSRNRGQETQYF
TRBV24-1	TRBJ2-1	.	.	TGTGCCACCAGTGATTATAAAGGATACAATGAGCAGTTCTTC	CATSDYKGYNEQFF
TRBV20-1	TRBJ2-3	TRBD2	.	TGCAGTGCTAGCTCTAGCGGGAGGAACACAGATACGCAGTATTTT	CSASSSGRNTDTQYF
TRBV12-3/TRBV12-4	TRBJ2-7	TRBD1	many	TGTGCCACCGGACAGGGCTACGAGCAGTACTTC	CATGQGYEQYF
TRBV9	TRBJ2-1	TRBD2	.	TGTGCCAGCAGCGTGGGGGGGGGGCGGGAGGCCCGCAGGAATGAGCAGTTCTTC	CASSVGGGREARRNEQFF
TRBV19	TRBJ2-4	.	few	TGTGCCAGTAGTATGGTGAGAGGGAACATTCAGTACTTC	CASSMVRGNIQYF
TRBV13	TRBJ1-4	.	few	TGTGCCAGCAGCTCGTGGGAGGGCGAAAAACTGTTTTTT	CASSSWEGEKLFF